The rows below give T cell receptor beta chains drawn from one sample of a study of shared clonotypes between healthy human individuals. Only in-frame clones appear in the TCRdb table, and some are missing; sequencing was by immunoSEQ multiplex PCR. The sample carries about 300,000 clones, around 67% recorded once. Sequenced: memory CD4+ T cells sorted from blood. These receptors all stem from a young man in good health. Both conserved end residues are part of each CDR3. The order of the fields is J gene, D gene, clone size, V gene, CDR3 protein, CDR3 DNA. A D gene is named only where the DNA matches it firmly. Size is stated for part of the rows, as once, few or many counts, or as a class when the clone is expanded.

j_call: TRBJ2-7
d_call: -
clone_size: -
v_call: TRBV7-9
cdr3_aa: CASSFRVGEQYF
cdr3_nt: TGTGCCAGCAGCTTCAGGGTAGGGGAGCAGTACTTC

j_call: TRBJ1-4
d_call: -
clone_size: -
v_call: TRBV28
cdr3_aa: CASSLQGLEKLFF
cdr3_nt: TGTGCCAGCAGTTTACAGGGACTTGAAAAACTGTTTTTT

j_call: TRBJ2-1
d_call: -
clone_size: -
v_call: TRBV10-2
cdr3_aa: CASSPSTHRYNEQFF
cdr3_nt: TGCGCCAGCAGCCCTTCGACCCACAGGTACAATGAGCAGTTCTTC

j_call: TRBJ1-2
d_call: TRBD1
clone_size: -
v_call: TRBV18
cdr3_aa: CASSRLNRGIGYTF
cdr3_nt: TGTGCCAGCTCGCGCCTGAACAGGGGGATTGGCTACACCTTC

j_call: TRBJ2-3
d_call: -
clone_size: -
v_call: TRBV4-1
cdr3_aa: CASSQAEGTDTQYF
cdr3_nt: TGCGCCAGCAGCCAAGCGGAGGGTACAGATACGCAGTATTTT

j_call: TRBJ2-5
d_call: -
clone_size: -
v_call: TRBV6-5
cdr3_aa: CASRHGGSGTQYF
cdr3_nt: TGTGCCAGCAGACATGGTGGTAGCGGGACCCAGTACTTC

j_call: TRBJ1-2
d_call: TRBD1
clone_size: -
v_call: TRBV10-3
cdr3_aa: CAVRQGVNYGYTF
cdr3_nt: TGTGCCGTACGACAGGGGGTCAACTATGGCTACACCTTC

j_call: TRBJ2-4
d_call: TRBD2
clone_size: -
v_call: TRBV5-4
cdr3_aa: CASSLGLPIAGLAKNIQYF
cdr3_nt: TGTGCCAGCAGCTTGGGTTTACCGATAGCGGGTTTAGCCAAAAACATTCAGTACTTC

j_call: TRBJ1-1
d_call: -
clone_size: -
v_call: TRBV7-2
cdr3_aa: CASSTQRNTEAFF
cdr3_nt: TGTGCCAGCAGCACACAGAGGAACACTGAAGCTTTCTTT

j_call: TRBJ1-6
d_call: -
clone_size: -
v_call: TRBV5-6
cdr3_aa: CASSLSGRDSPLHF
cdr3_nt: TGTGCCAGCAGCTTGAGCGGGAGGGATTCACCCCTCCACTTT

j_call: TRBJ2-2
d_call: -
clone_size: -
v_call: TRBV12-5
cdr3_aa: CASGLSGRAGELFF
cdr3_nt: TGTGCTAGTGGTTTGTCGGGTAGGGCCGGGGAGCTGTTTTTT

j_call: TRBJ2-7
d_call: -
clone_size: -
v_call: TRBV4-3
cdr3_aa: CASSLTVAEGDEQYF
cdr3_nt: TGCGCCAGCAGCCTGACCGTAGCGGAGGGGGACGAGCAGTACTTC

j_call: TRBJ1-2
d_call: -
clone_size: -
v_call: TRBV7-6
cdr3_aa: CASRSGGASGYTF
cdr3_nt: TGTGCCAGCAGGTCCGGGGGCGCGTCTGGCTACACCTTC

j_call: TRBJ2-1
d_call: -
clone_size: -
v_call: TRBV19
cdr3_aa: CASSISGQSSYNEQFF
cdr3_nt: TGTGCCAGTAGTATTTCGGGGCAGAGCTCCTACAATGAGCAGTTCTTC

j_call: TRBJ2-5
d_call: -
clone_size: -
v_call: TRBV10-2
cdr3_aa: CASSERETQYF
cdr3_nt: TGCGCCAGCAGTGAACGAGAGACCCAGTACTTC

j_call: TRBJ1-1
d_call: TRBD1
clone_size: -
v_call: TRBV30
cdr3_aa: CAWDGTGRTFF
cdr3_nt: TGTGCCTGGGATGGGACAGGGAGAACTTTCTTT

j_call: TRBJ1-1
d_call: -
clone_size: -
v_call: TRBV5-1
cdr3_aa: CASSDQGPRLREAFF
cdr3_nt: TGCGCCAGCAGCGACCAGGGACCCCGGCTGCGTGAAGCTTTCTTT

j_call: TRBJ2-1
d_call: -
clone_size: -
v_call: TRBV20-1
cdr3_aa: CSASKRREQFF
cdr3_nt: TGCAGTGCTAGTAAAAGACGTGAGCAGTTCTTC

j_call: TRBJ1-5
d_call: -
clone_size: -
v_call: TRBV5-1
cdr3_aa: CASSLGFGNQPQHF
cdr3_nt: TGCGCCAGCAGCTTGGGGTTTGGAAATCAGCCCCAGCATTTT

j_call: TRBJ2-5
d_call: -
clone_size: once
v_call: TRBV27
cdr3_aa: CASSEFSPMEGGETQYF
cdr3_nt: TGTGCCAGCAGTGAATTTTCGCCAATGGAGGGGGGAGAGACCCAGTACTTC

j_call: TRBJ2-1
d_call: -
clone_size: -
v_call: TRBV28
cdr3_aa: CASSKGGADSNEQFF
cdr3_nt: TGTGCCAGCAGTAAAGGTGGCGCCGATTCAAATGAGCAGTTCTTC

j_call: TRBJ2-7
d_call: TRBD2
clone_size: -
v_call: TRBV5-6
cdr3_aa: CASSLLAGGREQYF
cdr3_nt: TGTGCCAGCAGCTTACTAGCGGGAGGGCGCGAGCAGTACTTC

j_call: TRBJ1-1
d_call: -
clone_size: medium-sized
v_call: TRBV2
cdr3_aa: CASSEGPGTEAFF
cdr3_nt: TGTGCCAGCAGTGAAGGCCCAGGCACTGAAGCTTTCTTT

j_call: TRBJ1-5
d_call: TRBD1
clone_size: -
v_call: TRBV7-3
cdr3_aa: CASSLLPPPDRDLAQPQHF
cdr3_nt: TGTGCCAGCAGCTTACTTCCTCCACCGGACAGGGACTTGGCGCAGCCCCAGCATTTT

j_call: TRBJ2-7
d_call: -
clone_size: -
v_call: TRBV7-8
cdr3_aa: CASSSRDGVSYEQYF
cdr3_nt: TGTGCCAGCAGCAGCCGAGACGGGGTTTCCTACGAGCAGTACTTC

j_call: TRBJ1-1
d_call: -
clone_size: -
v_call: TRBV6-5
cdr3_aa: CASSSQRKAFF
cdr3_nt: TGTGCCAGCAGTTCCCAACGAAAAGCTTTCTTT

j_call: TRBJ1-2
d_call: TRBD1
clone_size: -
v_call: TRBV5-4
cdr3_aa: CASTPWDRAGGYTF
cdr3_nt: TGTGCCAGCACCCCCTGGGACAGGGCTGGCGGCTACACCTTC